This record concerns one T cell receptor (beta chain) sequence. The sample belongs to a study of control samples from healthy donors and cancer patients. The germline V gene encodes CDR1 SGHRS and CDR2 YFSETQ. This CDR3 has 18 residues. Trimming at V came to 4 bases and at J to 0 bases, leaving 9 bases not matched to a gene. The table came from immunoSEQ multiplex PCR; TCRdb's copy has only in-frame clones and leaves some out. The sample yields about 92,000 clones, almost 85% seen once. This TCR was recovered from a woman aged 55-70 years in good health. What was sequenced was blood. The V gene is TRBV5-1, the J gene TRBJ2-3; TRBD2 matches 12 bases. This CDR3 reads CASSPLALAGGSTDTQYF. The CDR3 nucleotides read TGCGCCAGCAGCCCCCTGGCCCTAGCGGGGGGGAGCACAGATACGCAGTATTTT.